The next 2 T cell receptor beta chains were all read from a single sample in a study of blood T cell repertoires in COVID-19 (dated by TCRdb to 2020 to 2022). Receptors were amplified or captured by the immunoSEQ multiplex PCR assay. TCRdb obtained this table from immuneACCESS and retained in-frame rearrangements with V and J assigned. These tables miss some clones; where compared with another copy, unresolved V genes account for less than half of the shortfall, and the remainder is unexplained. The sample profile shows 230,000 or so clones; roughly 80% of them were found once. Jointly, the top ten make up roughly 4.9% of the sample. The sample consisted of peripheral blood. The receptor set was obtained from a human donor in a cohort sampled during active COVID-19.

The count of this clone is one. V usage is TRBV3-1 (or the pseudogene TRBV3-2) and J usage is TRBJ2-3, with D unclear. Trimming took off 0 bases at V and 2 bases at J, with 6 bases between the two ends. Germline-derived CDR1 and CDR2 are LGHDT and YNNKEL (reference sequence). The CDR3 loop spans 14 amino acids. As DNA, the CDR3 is TGTGCCAGCAGCCAAGATAAAGCCACAGATACGCAGTATTTT. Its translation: CASSQDKATDTQYF.

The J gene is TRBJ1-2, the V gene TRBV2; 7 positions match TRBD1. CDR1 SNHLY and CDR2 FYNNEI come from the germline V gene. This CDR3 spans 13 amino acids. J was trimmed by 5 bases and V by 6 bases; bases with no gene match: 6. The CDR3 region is CASRADRAYGYTF. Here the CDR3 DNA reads TGTGCCAGCAGGGCCGACAGGGCTTATGGCTACACCTTC.